This T cell receptor (beta chain) was recorded in a study of graft-versus-host responses after intestinal transplantation. Across the study: Multivisceral, liver-intestinal, or isolated intestinal transplants were performed in recipients. Recipients were all induced with anti-thymocyte globulin, then given tacrolimus and steroids for two to three years. The study's findings and limits: Allografts of one patient group, those with graft-donor T cell macrochimerism, had high graft-versus-host to host-versus-graft clonal ratios. Among circulating GvH clones, peak levels were associated with early post-transplant declines in HvG clones.

Note on this clone: Its antigen is undetermined.

Produced via immunoSEQ multiplex PCR; TCRdb's table is partial and in-frame only. The table has 100,000 to 120,000 clones, just over 90% seen once. Per germline, CDR1 MNHEY and CDR2 SMNVEV (reference sequence). The V and J ends lost 5 bases and 2 bases respectively, with 13 bases between them. The CDR3 loop spans 15 amino acids. Specimen: unstimulated CD8+ T cells sorted from spleen or lymph node cells, collected before intestinal transplant. The chain combines TRBV27 with TRBJ1-3; D is ambiguous. The source is a human donor who received an intestinal transplant. The CDR3 reads CASSPDPTTGNTIYF. The CDR3 DNA follows: TGTGCCAGCAGTCCGGACCCTACAACTGGAAACACCATATATTTT.